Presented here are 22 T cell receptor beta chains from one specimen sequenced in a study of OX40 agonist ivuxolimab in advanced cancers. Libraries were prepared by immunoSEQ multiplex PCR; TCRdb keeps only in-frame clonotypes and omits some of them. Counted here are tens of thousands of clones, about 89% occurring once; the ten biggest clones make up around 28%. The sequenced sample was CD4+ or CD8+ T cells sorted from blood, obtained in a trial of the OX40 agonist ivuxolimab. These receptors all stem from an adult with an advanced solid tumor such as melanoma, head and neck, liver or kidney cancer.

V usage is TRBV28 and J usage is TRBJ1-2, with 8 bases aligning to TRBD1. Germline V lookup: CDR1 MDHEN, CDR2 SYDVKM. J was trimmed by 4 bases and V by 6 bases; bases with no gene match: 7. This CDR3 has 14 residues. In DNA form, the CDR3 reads TGTGCCAGCAGCCCGGACAGGGCCTTCTATGGCTACACCTTC. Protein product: CASSPDRAFYGYTF.

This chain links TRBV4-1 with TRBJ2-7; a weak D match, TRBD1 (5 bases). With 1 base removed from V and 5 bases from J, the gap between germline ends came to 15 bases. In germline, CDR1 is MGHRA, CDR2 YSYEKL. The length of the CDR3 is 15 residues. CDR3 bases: TGCGCCAGCAGCCAAGTCCCAGGGTCGGCCCACGAGCAGTACTTC. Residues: CASSQVPGSAHEQYF.

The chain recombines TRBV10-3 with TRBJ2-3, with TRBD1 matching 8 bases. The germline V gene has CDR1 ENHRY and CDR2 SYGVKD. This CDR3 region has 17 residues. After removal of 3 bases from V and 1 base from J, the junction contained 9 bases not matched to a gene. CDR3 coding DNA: TGTGCCATCAGTGACCAAGACAGGGGCTGGGGCACAGATACGCAGTATTTT. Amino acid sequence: CAISDQDRGWGTDTQYF.

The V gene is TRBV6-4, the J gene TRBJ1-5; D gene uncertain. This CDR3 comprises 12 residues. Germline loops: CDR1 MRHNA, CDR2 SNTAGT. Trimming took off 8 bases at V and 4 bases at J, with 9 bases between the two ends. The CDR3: CASSDGNQPQHF. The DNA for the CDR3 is TGTGCCAGCTCGGACGGTAATCAGCCCCAGCATTTT.

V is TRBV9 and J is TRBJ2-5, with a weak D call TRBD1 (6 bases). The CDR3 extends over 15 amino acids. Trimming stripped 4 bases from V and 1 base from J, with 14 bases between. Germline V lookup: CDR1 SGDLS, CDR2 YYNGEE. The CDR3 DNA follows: TGTGCCAGCAGCCCTTGGACAGCCCCCCAAGAGACCCAGTACTTC. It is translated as CASSPWTAPQETQYF.

The CDR3 coding sequence is TGTGCCAGCAGCTCTCGGGTTAATGAGCAGTTCTTC. Amino acid sequence: CASSSRVNEQFF. V gene TRBV5-4 combines with J gene TRBJ2-1; D remains unclear. The CDR3 length is 12 residues. V was pared by 3 bases and J by 7 bases, with 8 bases between. Germline-derived CDR1 and CDR2 are SGHNT and YYREEE (reference sequence).

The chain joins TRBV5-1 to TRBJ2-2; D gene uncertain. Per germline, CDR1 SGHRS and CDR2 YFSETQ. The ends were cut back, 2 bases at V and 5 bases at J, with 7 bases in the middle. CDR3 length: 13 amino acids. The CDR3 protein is CASSFLGTGELFF. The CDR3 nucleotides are TGCGCCAGCAGCTTTCTCGGGACCGGGGAGCTGTTTTTT.

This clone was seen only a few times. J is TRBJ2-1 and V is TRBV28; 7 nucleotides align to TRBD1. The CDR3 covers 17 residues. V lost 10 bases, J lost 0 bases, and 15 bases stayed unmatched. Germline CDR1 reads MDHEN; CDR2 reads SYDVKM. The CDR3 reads CATDRAFYFGSYNEQFF. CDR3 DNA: TGTGCCACCGACAGGGCCTTTTATTTTGGCTCCTACAATGAGCAGTTCTTC.

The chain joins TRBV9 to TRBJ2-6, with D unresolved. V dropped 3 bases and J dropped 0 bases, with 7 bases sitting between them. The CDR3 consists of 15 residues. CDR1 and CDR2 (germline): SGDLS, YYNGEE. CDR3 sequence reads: CASSDSSSGANVLTF. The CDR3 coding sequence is TGTGCCAGCAGCGACAGTAGCTCTGGGGCCAACGTCCTGACTTTC.

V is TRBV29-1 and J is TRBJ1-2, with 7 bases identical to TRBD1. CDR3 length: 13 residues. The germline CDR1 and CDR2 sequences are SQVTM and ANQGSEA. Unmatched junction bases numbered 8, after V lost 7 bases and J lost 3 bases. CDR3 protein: CSALTGQDYGYTF. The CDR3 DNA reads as TGCAGCGCCCTGACAGGGCAAGACTATGGCTACACCTTC.

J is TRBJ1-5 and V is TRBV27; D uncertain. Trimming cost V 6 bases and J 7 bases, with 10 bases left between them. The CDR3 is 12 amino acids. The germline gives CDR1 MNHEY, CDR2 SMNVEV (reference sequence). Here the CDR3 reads CASREAGQPQHF. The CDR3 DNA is TGTGCCAGCAGGGAGGCTGGACAGCCCCAGCATTTT.

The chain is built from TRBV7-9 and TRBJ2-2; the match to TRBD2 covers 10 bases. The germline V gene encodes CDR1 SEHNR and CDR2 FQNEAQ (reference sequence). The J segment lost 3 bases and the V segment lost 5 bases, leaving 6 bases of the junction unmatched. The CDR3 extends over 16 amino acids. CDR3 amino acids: CASSTPSGGDTGELFF. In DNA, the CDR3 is TGTGCCAGCAGCACACCGAGCGGGGGGGACACCGGGGAGCTGTTTTTT.

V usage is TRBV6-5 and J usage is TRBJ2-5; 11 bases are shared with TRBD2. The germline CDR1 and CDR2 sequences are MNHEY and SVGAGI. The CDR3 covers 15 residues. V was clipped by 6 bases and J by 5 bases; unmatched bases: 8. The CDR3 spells CASRTSGSETETQYF. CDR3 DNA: TGTGCCAGCAGAACTAGCGGGAGTGAGACTGAGACCCAGTACTTC.

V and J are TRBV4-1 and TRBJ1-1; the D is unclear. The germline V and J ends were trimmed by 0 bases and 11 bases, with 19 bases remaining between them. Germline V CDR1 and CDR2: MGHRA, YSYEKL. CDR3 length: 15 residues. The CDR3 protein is CASSQDKGGLRDAFF. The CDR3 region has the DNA TGCGCCAGCAGCCAAGATAAGGGAGGCCTTCGGGATGCTTTCTTT.

The CDR3 reads CASSLDGAVGADTQYF. As DNA, the CDR3 is TGTGCCAGCAGCTTAGATGGTGCGGTTGGGGCAGATACGCAGTATTTT. V usage is TRBV11-3 and J usage is TRBJ2-3; D is undetermined. Between the trimmed V and J ends, which lost 0 bases and 4 bases, there was a span of 14 bases. Germline V lookup: CDR1 SGHNT, CDR2 YENEEA. The length of the CDR3 is 16 residues.

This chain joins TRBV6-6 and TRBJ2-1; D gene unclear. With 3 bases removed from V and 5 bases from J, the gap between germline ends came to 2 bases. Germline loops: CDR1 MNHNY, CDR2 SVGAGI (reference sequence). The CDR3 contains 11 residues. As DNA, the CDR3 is TGTGCCAGCAGTTATAACAATGAGCAGTTCTTC. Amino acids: CASSYNNEQFF.

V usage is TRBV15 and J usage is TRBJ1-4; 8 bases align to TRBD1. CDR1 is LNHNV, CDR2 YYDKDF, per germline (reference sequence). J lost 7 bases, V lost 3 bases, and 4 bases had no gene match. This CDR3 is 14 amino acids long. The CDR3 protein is CATSSRQGTEKLFF. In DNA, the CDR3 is TGTGCCACCAGCAGCCGACAGGGGACTGAAAAACTGTTTTTT.

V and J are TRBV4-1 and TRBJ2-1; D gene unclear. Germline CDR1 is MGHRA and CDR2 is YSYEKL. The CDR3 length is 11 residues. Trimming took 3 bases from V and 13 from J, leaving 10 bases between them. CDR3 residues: CASSQALTQFF. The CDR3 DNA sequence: TGCGCCAGCAGCCAGGCTCTTACTCAGTTCTTC.

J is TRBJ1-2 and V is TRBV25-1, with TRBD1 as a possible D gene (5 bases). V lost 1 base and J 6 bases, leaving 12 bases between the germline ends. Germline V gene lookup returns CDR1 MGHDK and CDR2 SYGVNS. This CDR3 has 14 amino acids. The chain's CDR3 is CASSELGAADGYTF. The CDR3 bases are TGTGCCAGCAGTGAATTAGGGGCGGCAGATGGCTACACCTTC.

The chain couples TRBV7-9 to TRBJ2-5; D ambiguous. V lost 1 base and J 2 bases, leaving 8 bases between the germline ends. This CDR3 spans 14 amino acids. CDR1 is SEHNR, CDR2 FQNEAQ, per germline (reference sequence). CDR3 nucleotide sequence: TGTGCCAGCAGCTTAGATAAAAAGCAAGAGACCCAGTACTTC. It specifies CASSLDKKQETQYF.

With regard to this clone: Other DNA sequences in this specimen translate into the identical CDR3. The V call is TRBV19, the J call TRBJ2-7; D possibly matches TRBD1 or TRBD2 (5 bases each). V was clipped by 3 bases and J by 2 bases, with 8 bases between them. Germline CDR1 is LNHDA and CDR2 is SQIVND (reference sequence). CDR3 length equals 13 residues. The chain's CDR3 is CASSIGGAYEQYF. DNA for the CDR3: TGTGCCAGTAGTATTGGGGGAGCCTACGAGCAGTACTTC.

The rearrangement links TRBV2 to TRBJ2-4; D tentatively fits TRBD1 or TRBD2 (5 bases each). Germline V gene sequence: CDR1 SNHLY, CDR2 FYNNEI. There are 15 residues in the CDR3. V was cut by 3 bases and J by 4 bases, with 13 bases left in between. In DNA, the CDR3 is TGTGCCAGCAGTGATATGGGCAGGGAGAAAAACATTCAGTACTTC. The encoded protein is CASSDMGREKNIQYF.